This section outlines one T cell receptor beta chain sequence together with its context. Its antigen is not known. The data were taken from a study of T cells in narcolepsy. General observations from the study: No autoreactive T cell clone sequences appeared in some memory CD4+ repertoires. Reportedly, autoreactive clonotypes were serially detected in patients' blood but not controls'. Autoreactive HCRT-specific and TRIB2-specific clonotypes were marked in same-patient CSF-versus-blood CD4+ comparisons.

Sequenced by immunoSEQ multiplex PCR; TCRdb stores in-frame clones only, minus some. The data contain approximately 31,000 clones, about three quarters of them seen just once; the ten biggest clones take up about 1.3%. Trimming removed 7 bases at V and 5 bases at J, with 14 bases between. Germline assignment: CDR1 LNHDA and CDR2 SQIVND (reference sequence). The CDR3 spans 13 residues. The rearrangement joins TRBV19 to TRBJ1-2; no reliable D call. The receptor's source is a human donor with narcolepsy. The sample was CD45RA- memory CD4+ T cells from PBMCs. CDR3 in DNA: TGTGCCAGTAAGGACGAGCGAAGATATGGCTACACCTTC. Its translation: CASKDERRYGYTF. Supplemented by reference TRBV19 and TRBJ1-2, the full variable domain reads DGGITQSPKYLFRKEGQNVTLSCEQNLNHDAMYWYRQDPGQGLRLIYYSQIVNDFQKGDIAEGYSVSREKKESFPLTVTSAQKNPTAFYLCASKDERRYGYTFGSGTRLTVV.